What follows are 18 T cell receptor beta chains derived from one specimen sequenced in a study of T cells after yellow fever vaccination. TCRdb recomputed calls from the 5' RACE reads with MiXCR, one row per CDR3 protein. This sample has about 170,000 distinct CDR3 sequences; approximately 6.2% occur once, and the top ten carry less than 3.5%. Sequenced here: CD4+ T cells sorted from PBMCs, sampled on the day of the first yellow fever vaccination. These TCRs come from a man between 18 and 35 years old who received the YFV17D yellow fever vaccine.

The table lists this clonotype with a few counts. This chain connects TRBV25-1 to TRBJ2-5, with D perhaps TRBD1 (5 bases). Trimming removed 2 bases from V and 5 bases from J, with 9 bases in between. Germline V gives CDR1 MGHDK, CDR2 SYGVNS. CDR3 size: 13 residues. The CDR3 region has the DNA TGTGCCAGCAGTGAACCAGGGTGGGAGACCCAGTACTTC. Translated, it gives CASSEPGWETQYF. Combining the CDR3 with reference TRBV25-1 and TRBJ2-5 gives the whole variable domain EADIYQTPRYLVIGTGKKITLECSQTMGHDKMYWYQQDPGMELHLIHYSYGVNSTEKGDLSSESTVSRIRTEHFPLTLESARPSHTSQYLCASSEPGWETQYFGPGTRLLVL.

The chain employs TRBV3-1 and TRBJ1-4, with D maybe TRBD1 (5 bases). Germline CDR1 reads LGHDT; CDR2 reads YNNKEL (reference sequence). The CDR3 sequence is 15 residues long. The V end lost 1 base, the J end lost 5 bases, and 11 bases lay between the germline ends. The CDR3 reads CASSQVGAANEKLFF. The DNA of the CDR3 is TGTGCCAGCAGCCAAGTCGGGGCCGCGAATGAAAAACTGTTTTTT.

This clonotype showed up many times. V is TRBV7-7 and J is TRBJ2-6; unclear D gene. Germline loops: CDR1 SSHAT, CDR2 FNYEAQ (reference sequence). V was shortened by 5 bases and J by 0 bases, with 5 bases between the two germline ends. The CDR3 spans 14 residues. The CDR3 DNA reads TGTGCCAGCAGCCCGAGCTCTGGGGCCAACGTCCTGACTTTC. Amino acid sequence: CASSPSSGANVLTF.

This clonotype was observed a handful of times. The rearrangement uses TRBV5-1 and TRBJ2-7; 8 bases match TRBD1. CDR3 length: 16 amino acids. The germline V gene has CDR1 SGHRS and CDR2 YFSETQ. V lost 0 bases, J lost 3 bases, and 8 bases stayed unmatched. The CDR3 protein is CASSLGPDRGSYEQYV. Here the CDR3 DNA reads TGCGCCAGCAGCTTGGGTCCCGACAGGGGAAGCTACGAGCAGTACGTC.

This clonotype occurred a few times. The genes are TRBV2 and TRBJ2-5; 8 nucleotides line up with TRBD2. V lost 8 bases to trimming and J lost 5 bases; unmatched junction nucleotides: 7. CDR1 and CDR2 (germline): SNHLY, FYNNEI. This CDR3 is built from 13 residues. The CDR3 DNA follows: TGTGCCAGCGGAGATAGCGGGGCGGAGACCCAGTACTTC. Protein: CASGDSGAETQYF.

V and J are TRBV19 and TRBJ1-2; D perhaps matches TRBD1 (6 bases). Trimming took 6 bases from V and 3 from J, leaving 8 bases between them. Germline V CDR1 and CDR2: LNHDA, SQIVND (reference sequence). The CDR3 has 12 amino acids. The CDR3 reads CASRPGDYGYTF. CDR3 in DNA: TGTGCCAGTAGACCAGGGGACTATGGCTACACCTTC.

This clonotype was seen more than once but under ten times. The chain employs TRBV5-1 and TRBJ2-6, with 9 bases matching TRBD1. The CDR3 runs to 19 residues. The germline V gene encodes CDR1 SGHRS and CDR2 YFSETQ. J was trimmed by 2 bases and V by 2 bases; bases with no gene match: 11. In nucleotides, the CDR3 is TGCGCCAGCAGCTTAGCTTCCGGGACAGGGAGCACTGGGGCCAACGTCCTGACTTTC. Amino acid sequence: CASSLASGTGSTGANVLTF.

The chain employs TRBV28 and TRBJ1-4, with 8 bases aligning to TRBD1. V gave up 7 bases and J gave up 4 bases; unmatched junction bases: 8. The CDR3 has 15 amino acids. Germline V gene data show CDR1 as MDHEN and CDR2 as SYDVKM. CDR3 sequence (DNA): TGTGCCAGCACCCAATGGACAGGGCTTAATGAAAAACTGTTTTTT. Translation gives CASTQWTGLNEKLFF.

In its sample, this clonotype was seen many times. V is TRBV5-6 and J is TRBJ2-1; D is unclear. V lost 7 bases to trimming and J lost 4 bases, with 15 bases between them. The germline V gene has CDR1 SGHDT and CDR2 YYEEEE. The CDR3 runs 14 residues. This chain's CDR3 is CASEKQSSYNEQFF. DNA for the CDR3: TGTGCCAGCGAGAAGCAGTCGTCATACAATGAGCAGTTCTTC.

This clonotype was picked up a small number of times. The rearrangement uses TRBV20-1 and TRBJ1-5; 11 nucleotides agree with TRBD1. The junction had 2 bases not matched to a gene; V was cut back by 0 bases and J by 4 bases. CDR3 length: 15 amino acids. Germline V gene lookup returns CDR1 DFQATT and CDR2 SNEGSKA (reference sequence). The CDR3 region is CSAREGQGANQPQHF. CDR3 DNA sequence: TGCAGTGCTAGAGAAGGACAGGGGGCAAATCAGCCCCAGCATTTT.

This clonotype was counted only a few times. The chain couples TRBV7-6 to TRBJ2-6; no firm D call. The V end was cut by 5 bases, the J end by 0 bases, with 11 bases between. This CDR3 spans 16 amino acids. Germline CDR1 and CDR2: SGHVS and FNYEAQ. The CDR3 DNA is TGTGCCAGCAGCCCCAAACTTGGCTCTGGGGCCAACGTCCTGACTTTC. Translated, it gives CASSPKLGSGANVLTF.

Comments on this clonotype: Given a much more abundant clone one base away, this may be a read error. The V call is TRBV2, the J call TRBJ2-3, with D hard to call. The germline gives CDR1 SNHLY, CDR2 FYNNEI. The CDR3 is 14 residues long. V gave up 5 bases and J gave up 0 bases, with 9 bases separating them. This chain's CDR3 is CASSTVTSTDTQYF. The CDR3 coding sequence is TGTGCCAGCAGTACCGTGACTAGCACAGATACGCAGTATTTT.

This clonotype was recorded many times. The chain has TRBV25-1 and TRBJ2-7; no clear D gene. Trimming left V 2 bases short and J 3 bases short, with 2 bases between. In germline, CDR1 is MGHDK, CDR2 SYGVNS. The CDR3 is 11 residues long. CDR3 region: CASSESYEQYF. As DNA, the CDR3 is TGTGCCAGCAGTGAAAGCTACGAGCAGTACTTC.

The V gene is TRBV7-6, the J gene TRBJ1-4; perhaps TRBD1 as D (5 bases). V lost 3 bases and J lost 9, with 20 bases in between. The CDR3 sequence is 16 residues long. Per germline, CDR1 SGHVS and CDR2 FNYEAQ. CDR3 coding DNA: TGTGCCAGCAGCTTCGGGGCTAGCGGGATCCCCAAAAAACTGTTTTTT. Amino acid sequence: CASSFGASGIPKKLFF.

This clonotype occurred many times. V and J are TRBV12-3 or TRBV12-4 and TRBJ2-2; D remains ambiguous. The CDR3 length is 14 residues. The V end lost 4 bases, the J end lost 5 bases, and 11 bases lay between the germline ends. CDR3 residues: CASSSTPETGELFF. CDR3 DNA: TGTGCCAGCAGTTCAACCCCAGAGACCGGGGAGCTGTTTTTT.

This clonotype occurred many times. The chain couples TRBV7-9 to TRBJ2-7; 10 nucleotides agree with TRBD1. The CDR3 has 15 amino acids. With V trimmed by 7 bases and J by 2 bases, 8 bases remained unmatched. Germline V CDR1 and CDR2: SEHNR, FQNEAQ (reference sequence). DNA of the CDR3: TGTGCCAGCAACCCGGGACAGGGGAAGACCTACGAGCAGTACTTC. Protein: CASNPGQGKTYEQYF.

This chain connects TRBV4-3 to TRBJ1-6; the D is unclear. Germline values: CDR1 LGHNA, CDR2 YSLEER. This CDR3 comprises 18 residues. Trimming took off 0 bases at V and 9 bases at J, with 21 bases between the two ends. The CDR3 bases are TGCGCCAGCAGCCAAGATGGGAGAGGACTCGTCGCGCGTTCACCCCTCCACTTT. This gives the protein CASSQDGRGLVARSPLHF.

The chain joins TRBV5-7 to TRBJ1-1, with no clear D. TRBV5-7 has ORF status, its function being uncertain. The V and J ends lost 9 bases and 10 bases respectively, with 22 bases between them. There are 13 residues in the CDR3. The CDR3 nucleotides are TGTGCCATCGGCCCGGAGCGCCCCTGGAGAGCTTTCTTT. As protein: CAIGPERPWRAFF.